The source of this T cell receptor beta chain is a study of blood T cell repertoires in COVID-19. This table comes from immunoSEQ multiplex PCR, and its TCRdb copy is limited to in-frame clones, with some not included. The sample yields 250,000 to 400,000 clones, 90% seen once. Everyone who took part was roughly 18 to 89 years old, and they came from about two dozen US areas. Participants were placed into cohorts based on the clinical history they reported. Before being deemed recovered, Cohort 3 donors had two negative PCRs, clearance, or symptom resolution. This receptor was identified in a man aged 55-75 years who had recovered from COVID-19. Sequences were obtained from PBMCs or T cells enriched from blood (not recorded which).

The CDR3 loop reads CASAASGRAEDTQYF. In DNA, the CDR3 is TGTGCCAGTGCCGCCAGCGGGAGGGCCGAAGATACGCAGTATTTT. This chain connects TRBV19 to TRBJ2-3; 10 positions agree with TRBD2. The trim removed 8 bases at V and 5 bases at J, leaving 10 bases unmatched. CDR1 LNHDA and CDR2 SQIVND come from the germline V gene (reference sequence). This CDR3 contains 15 residues.